Included here is one TCR beta chain sequence, with context. The data stem from a study of blood T cell repertoires in COVID-19. The overall study: From the United States, Italy and Spain came samples of acute and convalescent COVID-19.

With V trimmed by 4 bases and J by 6 bases, 4 bases remained unmatched. CDR3 size: 15 residues. Germline lookup yields CDR1 SGHRS and CDR2 YFSETQ. TCRdb keeps only in-frame clones here, not all; method: immunoSEQ multiplex PCR. The sample carries under 250,000 clones, around 88% recorded once. The TCR originated in a man aged 45-65 years with active or convalescent COVID-19. Sequences were obtained from peripheral blood. This rearrangement joins TRBV5-1 to TRBJ2-2, with TRBD2 matching over 12 bases. The CDR3 DNA follows: TGCGCCAGCAGCAGAGGACTAGCGGGATCCGGGGAGCTGTTTTTT. It yields the protein CASSRGLAGSGELFF.